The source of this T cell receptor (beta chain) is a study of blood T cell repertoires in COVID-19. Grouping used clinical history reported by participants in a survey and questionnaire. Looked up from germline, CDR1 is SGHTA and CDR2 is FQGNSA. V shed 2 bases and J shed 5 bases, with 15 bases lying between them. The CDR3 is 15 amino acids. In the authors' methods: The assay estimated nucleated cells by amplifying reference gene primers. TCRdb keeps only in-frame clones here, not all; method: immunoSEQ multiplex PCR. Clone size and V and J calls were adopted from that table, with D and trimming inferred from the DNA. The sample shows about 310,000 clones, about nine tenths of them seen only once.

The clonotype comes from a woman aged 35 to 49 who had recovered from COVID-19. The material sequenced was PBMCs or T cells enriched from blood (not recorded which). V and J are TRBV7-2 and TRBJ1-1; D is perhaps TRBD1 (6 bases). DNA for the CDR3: TGTGCCAGCAGCTTATTCGCAGGGGCGAGGACTGAAGCTTTCTTT. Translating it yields CASSLFAGARTEAFF.